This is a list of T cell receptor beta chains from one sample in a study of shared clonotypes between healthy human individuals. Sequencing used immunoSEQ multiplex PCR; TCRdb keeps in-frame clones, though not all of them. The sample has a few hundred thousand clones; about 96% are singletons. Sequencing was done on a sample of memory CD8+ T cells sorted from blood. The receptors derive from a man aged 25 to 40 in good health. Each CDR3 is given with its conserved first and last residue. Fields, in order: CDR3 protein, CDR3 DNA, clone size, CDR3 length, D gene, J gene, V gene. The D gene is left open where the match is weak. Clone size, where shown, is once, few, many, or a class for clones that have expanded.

CASSSRPVGEKLFF TGTGCCAGCAGCTCGCGGCCTGTCGGGGAAAAACTGTTTTTT NA 14 NA TRBJ1-4 TRBV7-9
CASSQGTRGRTDTQYF TGTGCCAGCAGCCAAGGGACTAGAGGACGCACAGATACGCAGTATTTT NA 16 TRBD2 TRBJ2-3 TRBV14
CASSGGPRGTSHNEQFF TGTGCCAGCAGTGGGGGGCCCAGGGGAACTTCCCACAATGAGCAGTTCTTC NA 17 NA TRBJ2-1 TRBV6-1
CASYSGGNGASNQPQHF TGTGCCAGCTACAGCGGGGGTAATGGGGCGAGCAATCAGCCCCAGCATTTT NA 17 NA TRBJ1-5 TRBV28
CASSLGRNQPQHF TGTGCCAGCAGCTTAGGCAGAAATCAGCCCCAGCATTTT NA 13 NA TRBJ1-5 TRBV7-2
CASSLSGHSGRREQYF TGTGCCAGCAGCTTATCAGGACATAGCGGGAGACGAGAGCAGTACTTC NA 16 TRBD2 TRBJ2-7 TRBV11-2
CASSSSDSLGLYMNTEAFF TGTGCCAGCAGCTCCTCAGATAGTTTGGGACTTTACATGAACACTGAAGCTTTCTTT NA 19 NA TRBJ1-1 TRBV11-2
CASSFRGLVTEAFF TGTGCCAGCAGTTTCAGGGGGCTGGTCACTGAAGCTTTCTTT NA 14 TRBD1 TRBJ1-1 TRBV6-6
CAFEEGRTDTQYF TGTGCCTTTGAGGAGGGACGCACAGATACGCAGTATTTT NA 13 NA TRBJ2-3 TRBV30
CASSQGTVSYEQYF TGTGCCAGCAGCCAAGGGACTGTTTCCTACGAGCAGTACTTC NA 14 NA TRBJ2-7 TRBV4-2
CASNSAGLGEKLFF TGTGCCAGTAATTCCGCAGGGCTAGGTGAAAAACTGTTTTTT NA 14 NA TRBJ1-4 TRBV19
CASSSEAGGAYEQYF TGTGCCAGCAGTTCTGAAGCGGGGGGGGCCTACGAGCAGTACTTC NA 15 TRBD2 TRBJ2-7 TRBV28
CASSLTWYSGANVLTF TGTGCCAGCAGTTTGACATGGTACTCTGGGGCCAACGTCCTGACTTTC NA 16 NA TRBJ2-6 TRBV28
CASSWLDGRGRTDTQYF TGTGCCAGCAGTTGGCTGGACGGCAGAGGGCGCACAGATACGCAGTATTTT NA 17 NA TRBJ2-3 TRBV28
CASSPRTSSSSVAQYF TGCGCCAGCAGCCCGAGAACTAGCTCTAGTTCCGTGGCCCAGTACTTC NA 16 NA TRBJ2-5 TRBV4-1
CASSYTRIEAFF TGTGCCAGCAGTTATACTCGTATAGAAGCTTTCTTT NA 12 NA TRBJ1-1 TRBV28
CASSEGLAGTDTQYF TGTGCCAGCAGTGAGGGACTAGCGGGCACAGATACGCAGTATTTT NA 15 TRBD2 TRBJ2-3 TRBV6-1
CASSLSPGNTDTQYF TGTGCCAGCAGCTTAAGTCCAGGGAACACAGATACGCAGTATTTT NA 15 NA TRBJ2-3 TRBV7-9
CASSYSLRHTDTQYF TGTGCCAGCAGTTACTCGCTCAGGCACACAGATACGCAGTATTTT NA 15 NA TRBJ2-3 TRBV6-5
CASSVGGQGSNYGYTF TGTGCCAGCAGCGTAGGGGGACAGGGGTCCAACTATGGCTACACCTTC NA 16 TRBD1 TRBJ1-2 TRBV9
CATQTSGAFLNTGELFF TGTGCCACCCAGACTAGCGGGGCCTTCCTTAACACCGGGGAGCTGTTTTTT NA 17 TRBD2 TRBJ2-2 TRBV19
CASSDTTSGRSSEYF TGTGCCAGCAGCGATACTACTAGCGGGAGGTCTTCGGAGTACTTC NA 15 TRBD2 TRBJ2-7 TRBV5-4
CAWSVYQGTEAFF TGTGCCTGGAGTGTCTATCAGGGGACTGAAGCTTTCTTT NA 13 NA TRBJ1-1 TRBV30
CASSQTVFTGTGKGDTQYF TGCGCCAGCAGCCAAACCGTCTTTACCGGGACCGGAAAAGGTGACACGCAGTATTTT NA 19 NA TRBJ2-3 TRBV4-1
CASSLELAGADTQYF TGTGCCAGCAGCTTGGAACTAGCGGGAGCAGATACGCAGTATTTT NA 15 TRBD2 TRBJ2-3 TRBV5-4
CAWTSDLLGSPLHF TGTGCCTGGACTTCGGATCTGCTGGGTTCACCCCTCCACTTT NA 14 NA TRBJ1-6 TRBV30
CASSLGLGSVGYTF TGTGCCAGCAGCTTAGGTCTGGGTTCTGTTGGCTACACCTTC NA 14 NA TRBJ1-2 TRBV7-2
CASSGTGGNTIYF TGCGCCAGCAGCGGGACAGGGGGAAACACCATATATTTT NA 13 TRBD1 TRBJ1-3 TRBV5-1
CASTIYTEAFF TGTGCCAGCACAATATACACTGAAGCTTTCTTT NA 11 NA TRBJ1-1 TRBV6-1
CASSYGGSPAPNEQFF TGTGCCAGCAGCTACGGCGGGTCCCCTGCACCAAATGAGCAGTTCTTC NA 16 NA TRBJ2-1 TRBV9
CASSLWGRWAIDEQYF TGTGCCAGCAGCTTGTGGGGGCGGTGGGCCATCGACGAGCAGTACTTC once 16 NA TRBJ2-7 TRBV5-6
CASSMMGGHQPQHF TGTGCCAGTAGTATGATGGGCGGCCATCAGCCCCAGCATTTT NA 14 NA TRBJ1-5 TRBV19
CASSLALGPQGRTEAFF TGTGCCAGCAGCTTAGCGCTAGGCCCCCAGGGAAGGACTGAAGCTTTCTTT NA 17 NA TRBJ1-1 TRBV11-1
CASRDLPYEQYF TGTGCCAGCAGGGACTTACCCTACGAGCAGTACTTC NA 12 NA TRBJ2-7 TRBV28
CASGKRAGANTGELFF TGCGCCAGCGGTAAAAGAGCGGGAGCGAACACCGGGGAGCTGTTTTTT NA 16 TRBD2 TRBJ2-2 TRBV4-1